This T cell receptor (beta chain) originates from a study of T cells in Graves' hyperthyroidism and ophthalmopathy. General observations from the study: Separation of ophthalmopathy from stable hyperthyroidism was achieved by a 13 V-J model.

Amplification of TCR beta CDR3 regions used RNA as the template. A first-round RT-PCR of the TCR CDR3 used the HTBI primer set. In TCRdb, the multiplex PCR reads were re-called with MiXCR into one record per CDR3 protein. The data show around 690,000 distinct CDR3 sequences, 20% seen once. A few counts support this clonotype. The antigen remains unidentified. Germline V gene lookup returns CDR1 SGHAT and CDR2 FQNNGV. The CDR3 runs to 12 residues. The V gene lost 1 base and the J gene lost 7 bases, with 8 bases spanning the gap. Uncontrolled infection, other autoimmune disease, pregnancy or lactation led to exclusion.

Sequencing was carried out using blood. The sequence was collected from a man younger than 40 with Graves' ophthalmopathy. The V and J genes are TRBV11-2 and TRBJ2-7, with D hard to call. Here the CDR3 DNA reads TGTGCCAGCAGCTTAGGGTCGTGGGAGCAGTACTTC. Its translation is CASSLGSWEQYF.